These 23 T cell receptor beta chains were sequenced from one sample in a study of blood T cells in healthy people across ages. PCR was performed a second time for roughly 6 to 12 cycles using a sample-barcoded 5' primer and a J-beta primer mix. TCRdb re-derived calls from the 5' RACE reads in MiXCR, one entry per CDR3 protein. The sample shows some 940,000 distinct CDR3 sequences, almost 30% of them seen only once. These same records also appear under a second study, on T cells of mothers and their children.

What was sequenced was blood. The receptors come from a woman aged 40-49 years in good health.

The chain has TRBV9 and TRBJ2-3; possibly TRBD2 for D (5 bases). Trimming shortened V by 2 bases and J by 4 bases, and 8 bases separated the two germline ends. The CDR3 covers 13 residues. The germline V gene encodes CDR1 SGDLS and CDR2 YYNGEE. The DNA for the CDR3 is TGTGCCAGCAGCGTGATCGGGGCAGATACGCAGTATTTT. Its protein is CASSVIGADTQYF.

This clonotype was observed a few times. The chain has TRBV20-1 and TRBJ2-7; 13 bases are a match to TRBD2. Germline V lookup: CDR1 DFQATT, CDR2 SNEGSKA (reference sequence). The CDR3 sequence is 15 residues long. J lost 6 bases, V lost 5 bases, and 10 bases had no gene match. The CDR3 bases are TGCAGTGCTCCTTCCTCCGGACTAGCGGGAGCCGAGCAGTACTTC. It yields the protein CSAPSSGLAGAEQYF.

CDR3 residues: CAGIQGGRIEAFF. The CDR3 DNA reads TGTGCCGGCATCCAGGGGGGGAGGATTGAAGCTTTCTTT. The rearrangement uses TRBV28 and TRBJ1-1; the match to TRBD1 covers 7 bases. The CDR3 runs 13 residues. J gave up 7 bases and V 11 bases, and 13 bases lay outside the gene matches. Germline CDR1 MDHEN, CDR2 SYDVKM.

The V and J genes are TRBV5-1 and TRBJ2-5; TRBD2 is a possible D gene (6 bases). The CDR3 is 15 residues long. The germline V and J ends were trimmed by 2 bases and 0 bases, with 11 bases remaining between them. Germline CDR1 and CDR2: SGHRS and YFSETQ. CDR3 loop: CASSLLAMYQETQYF. The CDR3 DNA is TGCGCCAGCAGCTTACTAGCTATGTACCAAGAGACCCAGTACTTC.

This clonotype was detected many times. The chain joins TRBV25-1 to TRBJ1-2, with TRBD1 matching 10 bases. Losses at the gene ends were 7 bases for V and 8 bases for J; bases not matched to a gene: 7. The CDR3 is 13 amino acids. CDR1 is MGHDK, CDR2 SYGVNS, per germline. The CDR3 spells CASTTGQGSGYTF. The CDR3, as DNA: TGTGCCAGCACCACGGGACAGGGGTCGGGCTACACCTTC.

This clonotype was seen ten or more times. This chain links TRBV10-3 with TRBJ2-5, with D possibly being TRBD1 (6 bases). The CDR3 extends over 16 amino acids. Trimming pared 4 bases from V and 2 bases from J, leaving 17 bases between. The germline CDR1 and CDR2 sequences are ENHRY and SYGVKD. The DNA for the CDR3 is TGTGCCATCAGTGGTGGGGCAGGGACAATTCAAGAGACCCAGTACTTC. Its protein is CAISGGAGTIQETQYF.

The genes are TRBV27 and TRBJ2-5, with D perhaps TRBD1 or TRBD2 (5 bases each). The CDR3 extends over 13 amino acids. Looked up from germline, CDR1 is MNHEY and CDR2 is SMNVEV (reference sequence). Trimming took 0 bases from V and 5 from J, leaving 7 bases between them. CDR3: CASSLSWDETQYF. DNA of the CDR3: TGTGCCAGCAGTTTATCGTGGGACGAGACCCAGTACTTC.

The rearrangement joins TRBV2 to TRBJ2-7; D might be TRBD2 (6 bases). V was clipped by 5 bases and J by 4 bases, with 15 bases between them. The CDR3 is made up of 14 amino acids. The germline V gene encodes CDR1 SNHLY and CDR2 FYNNEI. The CDR3 nucleotides read TGTGCCAGCAGTTATGCCCGGGGGTCGTACGAGCAGTACTTC. Amino acids: CASSYARGSYEQYF.

This clonotype was recorded only once. A clone one base away is much larger, so this may be a read error. V usage is TRBV27 and J usage is TRBJ2-1, with TRBD1 as a possible D gene (5 bases). CDR3 length equals 17 residues. Germline V lookup: CDR1 MNHEY, CDR2 SMNVEV (reference sequence). The CDR3 coding sequence is TGTGCCAGCAGTTTGCAGGGCCCCTTTAGCTCCTACAGTGAGCAGTTCTTC. Amino acids: CASSLQGPFSSYSEQFF.

As for this clonotype: The junction shows a germline mismatch at one end, possibly a read error. The gene calls are TRBV7-3 and TRBJ2-7, with 7 bases that match TRBD2. The CDR3 consists of 16 residues. Germline values: CDR1 SGHTA, CDR2 FQGTGA. The CDR3 region has the DNA TGTGCCGGCAGCTTAGGCCCTAGCGGTGGTGTTCACGAGCAGTACTTC. Protein product: CAGSLGPSGGVHEQYF.

This clonotype occurred many times. The chain couples TRBV27 to TRBJ2-4; TRBD1 matches 8 bases. The J call may be in error: the DNA end matches TRBJ2-7 better. The germline gives CDR1 MNHEY, CDR2 SMNVEV (reference sequence). The CDR3 has 14 residues. The CDR3 protein is CASSPLDRVYEQYF. CDR3 coding DNA: TGTGCCAGCAGTCCATTGGACAGGGTCTACGAGCAGTACTTC.

The genes are TRBV4-1 and TRBJ1-2; tentative D call: TRBD1 (6 bases). Per germline, CDR1 MGHRA and CDR2 YSYEKL. The CDR3 contains 16 residues. V lost 1 base and J 5 bases, leaving 17 bases between the germline ends. This CDR3 reads CASSQGGGRDFYGYTF. In DNA, the CDR3 is TGCGCCAGCAGCCAAGGGGGGGGCAGGGACTTTTATGGCTACACCTTC.

V usage is TRBV18 and J usage is TRBJ2-3; unclear D gene. Per germline, CDR1 KGHSH and CDR2 LQKENI. The CDR3 spans 15 residues. V shed 3 bases and J shed 0 bases, with 10 bases lying between them. The CDR3, as DNA: TGTGCCAGCTCACCCTTAGGGCCTAGCACAGATACGCAGTATTTT. Translated, it gives CASSPLGPSTDTQYF.

There are many counts of this clonotype. The chain couples TRBV29-1 to TRBJ2-7; either TRBD1 or TRBD2 may supply D (6 bases each). Between the trimmed V and J ends, which lost 6 bases and 0 bases, there was a span of 18 bases. CDR3 length: 15 amino acids. The germline CDR1 and CDR2 sequences are SQVTM and ANQGSEA. CDR3 bases: TGCAGCGTCAATTCGGGGGCTAAAGGCTCCTACGAGCAGTACTTC. This sequence encodes CSVNSGAKGSYEQYF.

This rearrangement joins TRBV30 to TRBJ1-2; possibly TRBD1 for D (6 bases). The CDR3 extends over 14 amino acids. Germline V gene sequence: CDR1 GTSNPN, CDR2 SVGIG (reference sequence). With 1 base removed from V and 2 bases from J, the gap between germline ends came to 11 bases. The CDR3 region has the DNA TGTGCCTGGAGTGCCGCCCAGGGGAACTATGGCTACACCTTC. Translated, it gives CAWSAAQGNYGYTF.

The chain uses TRBV7-8 and TRBJ1-1, with 7 bases lining up with TRBD1. With 0 bases clipped from V and 0 bases from J, the junction kept 16 bases outside the gene matches. The V gene's germline CDR1 is SGHVS and CDR2 FQNEAQ. CDR3 length: 20 residues. DNA for the CDR3: TGTGCCAGCAGCTTAGCGCGTTGGAGACAGGGCTATCTCATGAACACTGAAGCTTTCTTT. Translation gives CASSLARWRQGYLMNTEAFF.

This clonotype showed up just a few times. The chain joins TRBV20-1 to TRBJ1-5, with a weak D call TRBD1 (5 bases). The CDR3 loop spans 14 amino acids. Germline CDR1 reads DFQATT; CDR2 reads SNEGSKA (reference sequence). Trimming cost V 1 base and J 6 bases, with 13 bases left between them. The CDR3 reads CSARGGRAVQPQHF. The CDR3 DNA sequence: TGCAGTGCTAGAGGGGGCAGGGCCGTTCAGCCCCAGCATTTT.

The chain links TRBV4-3 to TRBJ1-2; perhaps TRBD1 as D (6 bases). CDR3 length equals 15 residues. V gave up 1 base and J gave up 7 bases, with 16 bases separating them. Germline CDR1 and CDR2: LGHNA and YSLEER. The CDR3 nucleotides read TGCGCCAGCAGCCAAGGCGCAGGGGCCATGGGTGGCTACACCTTC. Translated, it gives CASSQGAGAMGGYTF.

This clonotype was recorded at least ten times. This chain links TRBV20-1 with TRBJ1-2; D not certain. V gave up 5 bases and J gave up 2 bases, with 12 bases separating them. Germline lookup yields CDR1 DFQATT and CDR2 SNEGSKA (reference sequence). The length of the CDR3 is 13 residues. In nucleotides, the CDR3 is TGCAGTGCTCCCCATTCGAGGAACTATGGCTACACCTTC. This encodes CSAPHSRNYGYTF.

A few counts support this clonotype. The chain combines TRBV12-3 or TRBV12-4 with TRBJ1-1; 9 bases align to TRBD1. The CDR3 is 16 residues long. With V trimmed by 5 bases and J by 0 bases, 7 bases remained unmatched. CDR3 in amino acids: CASSPGDRAMNTEAFF. CDR3 in DNA: TGTGCCAGCAGTCCCGGGGACAGGGCCATGAACACTGAAGCTTTCTTT.

In this sample, this clonotype turned up a few times. This may be a read error: a much more frequent sequence differs by one nucleotide. V and J are TRBV28 and TRBJ2-4; D assignment may be TRBD1 or TRBD2 (5 bases each). The J call is in doubt because the DNA end fits TRBJ2-7 better. Germline V lookup: CDR1 MDHEN, CDR2 SYDVKM. The CDR3 totals 15 residues. The CDR3 loop reads CASRRTGTAWYEQYF. CDR3 DNA: TGTGCCAGCAGACGTACCGGGACCGCTTGGTACGAGCAGTACTTC.

At least ten counts were recorded for this clonotype. The chain couples TRBV27 to TRBJ2-7; D gene ambiguous. In germline, CDR1 is MNHEY, CDR2 SMNVEV (reference sequence). The CDR3 has 11 amino acids. V was pared by 9 bases and J by 3 bases, with 9 bases between. CDR3 sequence: CASKGDYEQYF. The CDR3 DNA is TGTGCCAGTAAAGGAGACTACGAGCAGTACTTC.

This clonotype turned up a few times. The chain combines TRBV7-8 with TRBJ2-4; tentatively, D is TRBD1 (6 bases). Trimming took off 4 bases at V and 7 bases at J, with 17 bases between the two ends. This CDR3 has 15 residues. The germline V gene encodes CDR1 SGHVS and CDR2 FQNEAQ. CDR3 residues: CASSSQQGIGNIQYF. CDR3 nucleotide sequence: TGTGCCAGCAGCTCGCAACAGGGAATAGGGAACATTCAGTACTTC.